This record concerns one TCR beta chain sequence. Clones were read by immunoSEQ multiplex PCR, and TCRdb kept only the in-frame ones, dropping some. The sample carries around 70,000 clones, approximately 95% recorded once. This sample is drawn from a study of technical replicates of blood from four donors. Germline assignment: CDR1 SNHLY and CDR2 FYNNEI. The CDR3 consists of 13 residues. With V trimmed by 8 bases and J by 4 bases, 3 bases remained unmatched. The sample comprised T cells isolated from PBMCs. The origin of this receptor is a human donor in good health. The chain combines TRBV2 with TRBJ1-2, with 11 bases matching TRBD1. CDR3 loop: CASPGTGGYGYTF. The CDR3 nucleotides read TGTGCCAGCCCCGGGACAGGGGGCTATGGCTACACCTTC.